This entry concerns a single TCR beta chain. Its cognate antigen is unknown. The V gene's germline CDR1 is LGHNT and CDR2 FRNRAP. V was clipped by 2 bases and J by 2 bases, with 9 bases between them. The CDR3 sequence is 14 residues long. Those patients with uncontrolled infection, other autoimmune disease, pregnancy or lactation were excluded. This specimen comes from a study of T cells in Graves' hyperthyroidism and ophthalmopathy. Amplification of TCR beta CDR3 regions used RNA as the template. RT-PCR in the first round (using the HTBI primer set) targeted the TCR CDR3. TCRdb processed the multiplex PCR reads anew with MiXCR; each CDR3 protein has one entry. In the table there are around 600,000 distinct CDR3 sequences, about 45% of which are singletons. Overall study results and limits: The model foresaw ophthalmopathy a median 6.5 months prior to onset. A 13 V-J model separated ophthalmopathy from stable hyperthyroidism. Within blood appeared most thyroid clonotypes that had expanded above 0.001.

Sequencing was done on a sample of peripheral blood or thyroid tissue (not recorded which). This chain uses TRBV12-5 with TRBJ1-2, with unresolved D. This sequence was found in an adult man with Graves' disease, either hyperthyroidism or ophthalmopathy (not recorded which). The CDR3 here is CASGLFTENYGYTF. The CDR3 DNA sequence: TGTGCTAGTGGTTTGTTTACAGAGAACTATGGCTACACCTTC. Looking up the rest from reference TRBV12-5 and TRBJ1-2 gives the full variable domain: DARVTQTPRHKVTEMGQEVTMRCQPILGHNTVFWYRQTMMQGLELLAYFRNRAPLDDSGMPKDRFSAEMPDATLATLKIQPSEPRDSAVYFCASGLFTENYGYTFGSGTRLTVV.